The following is a T cell receptor beta chain sequence with its context. Germline V gene data show CDR1 as GTSNPN and CDR2 as SVGIG (reference sequence). CDR3 length equals 15 residues. V lost 1 base to trimming and J lost 4 bases, with 16 bases between them. The data belong to a study of blood T cell repertoires in COVID-19. Libraries were prepared by immunoSEQ multiplex PCR; TCRdb keeps only in-frame clonotypes and omits some of them. The sample includes under 250,000 clones, 80% to 90% of them seen just once. The TCR originated in a man aged 40-55 years who had recovered from COVID-19. This chain connects TRBV30 to TRBJ1-2; no reliable D call. The sample was PBMCs or T cells enriched from blood (not recorded which). The CDR3: CAWSDTPVELYGYTF. CDR3 nucleotides: TGTGCCTGGAGTGATACCCCGGTAGAGCTCTATGGCTACACCTTC.